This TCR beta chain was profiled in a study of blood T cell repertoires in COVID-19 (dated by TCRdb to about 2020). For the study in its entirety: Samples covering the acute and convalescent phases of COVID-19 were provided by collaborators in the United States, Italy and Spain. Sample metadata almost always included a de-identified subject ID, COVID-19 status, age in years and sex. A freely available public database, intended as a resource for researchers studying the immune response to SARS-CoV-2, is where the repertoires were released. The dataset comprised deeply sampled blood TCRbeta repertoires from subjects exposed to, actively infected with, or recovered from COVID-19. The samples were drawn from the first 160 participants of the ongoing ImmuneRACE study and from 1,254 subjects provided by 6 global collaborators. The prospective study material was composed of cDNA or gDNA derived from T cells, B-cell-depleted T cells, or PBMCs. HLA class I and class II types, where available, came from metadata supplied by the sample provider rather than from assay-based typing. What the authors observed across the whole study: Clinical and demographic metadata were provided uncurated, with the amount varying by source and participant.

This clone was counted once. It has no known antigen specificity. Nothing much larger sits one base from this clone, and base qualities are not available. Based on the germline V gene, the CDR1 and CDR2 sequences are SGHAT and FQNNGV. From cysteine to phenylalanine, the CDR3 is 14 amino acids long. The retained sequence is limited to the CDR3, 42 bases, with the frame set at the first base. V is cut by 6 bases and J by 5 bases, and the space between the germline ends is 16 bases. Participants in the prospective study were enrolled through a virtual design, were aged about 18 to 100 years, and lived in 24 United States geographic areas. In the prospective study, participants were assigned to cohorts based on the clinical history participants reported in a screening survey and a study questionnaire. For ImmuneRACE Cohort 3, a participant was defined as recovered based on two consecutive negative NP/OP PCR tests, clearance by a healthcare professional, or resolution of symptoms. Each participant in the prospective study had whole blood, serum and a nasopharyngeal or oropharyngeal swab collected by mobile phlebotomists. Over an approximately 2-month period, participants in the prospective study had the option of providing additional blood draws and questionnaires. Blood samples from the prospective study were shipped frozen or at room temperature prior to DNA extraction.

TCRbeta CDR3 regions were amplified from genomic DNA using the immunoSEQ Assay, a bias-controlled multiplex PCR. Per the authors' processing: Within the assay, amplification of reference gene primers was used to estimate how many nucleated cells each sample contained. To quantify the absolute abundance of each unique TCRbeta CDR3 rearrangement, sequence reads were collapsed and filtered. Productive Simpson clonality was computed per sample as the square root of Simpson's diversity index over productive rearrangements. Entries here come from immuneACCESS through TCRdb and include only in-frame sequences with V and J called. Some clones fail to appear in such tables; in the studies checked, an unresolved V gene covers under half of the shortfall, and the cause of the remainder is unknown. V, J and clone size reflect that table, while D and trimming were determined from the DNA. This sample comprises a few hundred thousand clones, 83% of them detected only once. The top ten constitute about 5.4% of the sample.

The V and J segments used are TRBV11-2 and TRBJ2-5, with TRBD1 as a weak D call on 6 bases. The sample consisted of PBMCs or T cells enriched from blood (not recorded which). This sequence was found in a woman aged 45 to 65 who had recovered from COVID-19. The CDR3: CASSYRDIRETQYF. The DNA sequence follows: TGTGCCAGCAGTTACCGGGACATAAGGGAGACCCAGTACTTC.